This TCR beta chain emerged from a study of identical twins. Germline trimming cut 4 bases from V and 12 bases from J; bases unmatched to any gene: 5. Germline CDR1 SGHDT, CDR2 YYEEEE. This CDR3 is 11 amino acids long. MiXCR, applied by TCRdb to the 5' RACE reads, yields one record per CDR3 protein. The sample includes some 730,000 distinct CDR3 sequences, 18% of them seen just once. This clonotype was observed a few times. The data were also submitted as part of a second study, on T cells expressing NK-cell markers. As that study records: Beta-chain profiling covered CD3+CD56+NKG2C+, CD3+CD56+NKG2C- and CD3+CD56-NKG2C+ sorted subsets. Restriction of the sorted population to alpha-beta TCR T cells was achieved in several experiments with an anti-gamma-delta TCR antibody. Each of roughly six donors carried dominant NKG2C+ clonotypes accounting for roughly 1.0-8% of CD8+ T cells.

Material: PBMCs. The TCR originated in a woman under 30 in good health. This chain links TRBV5-6 with TRBJ1-2; 8 nucleotides align to TRBD1. CDR3 amino acids: CASSLDRDHTF. DNA for the CDR3: TGTGCCAGCAGCCTGGACAGGGATCACACCTTC.